Listed here are 19 T cell receptor beta chains from one sample, sequenced in a study of T cell repertoires in cytomegalovirus infection. TCRdb ran MiXCR on the reads and lists one entry per CDR3 protein. The profile shows hundreds of thousands of distinct CDR3 sequences, 35% to 45% of them singletons. Sequencing input: PBMCs. All receptors derive from a human donor in good health (CMV status not recorded). Some clones in this sample may be carry-over from other donors' samples.

This clonotype was detected a few times. V gene TRBV7-8 combines with J gene TRBJ1-5; no definite D call. The CDR3 has 15 residues. CDR1 is SGHVS, CDR2 FQNEAQ, per germline. The ends were cut back, 4 bases at V and 3 bases at J, with 13 bases in the middle. The CDR3: CASSSEGFINQPQHF. The CDR3 DNA reads TGTGCCAGCAGCTCGGAGGGATTTATCAATCAGCCCCAGCATTTT.

The chain employs TRBV27 and TRBJ2-7, with 7 bases aligning to TRBD1. Germline values: CDR1 MNHEY, CDR2 SMNVEV (reference sequence). V lost 3 bases and J lost 5; bases outside the gene matches: 13. This CDR3 contains 16 residues. As DNA, the CDR3 is TGTGCCAGCAGTTTGAAGAGACAGGGTTGGTTCCACGAGCAGTACTTC. This codes for CASSLKRQGWFHEQYF.

V usage is TRBV7-6 and J usage is TRBJ1-3; TRBD1 agrees at 7 bases. The CDR3 runs 15 residues. CDR1 is SGHVS, CDR2 FNYEAQ, per germline. V trimming: 5 bases; J trimming: 4 bases; junction bases outside the gene matches: 8. This CDR3 is CASSRGTERGNTIYF. In DNA form, the CDR3 reads TGTGCCAGCAGCCGGGGGACAGAACGAGGAAACACCATATATTTT.

The V call is TRBV28, the J call TRBJ2-7; TRBD1 matches 7 bases. The trim removed 7 bases at V and 3 bases at J, leaving 9 bases unmatched. Germline V gene lookup returns CDR1 MDHEN and CDR2 SYDVKM. This CDR3 is 14 amino acids long. DNA of the CDR3: TGTGCCAGCAATTCTCCGGGACAGCGCTACGAGCAGTACTTC. Translated, it gives CASNSPGQRYEQYF.

The V and J genes are TRBV28 and TRBJ1-5, with D perhaps TRBD1 (5 bases). Per the germline V gene, CDR1 is MDHEN and CDR2 is SYDVKM. V was pared by 3 bases and J by 1 base, with 16 bases between. This CDR3 has 17 residues. The CDR3 DNA reads as TGTGCCAGCAGTTTCCCGGGGCCCCGCCGCAGCAATCAGCCCCAGCATTTT. Amino acid sequence: CASSFPGPRRSNQPQHF.

The CDR3 coding sequence is TGTGCCAGCAGGTCGCTAAACAGGGCCCAAAATGAAAAACTGTTTTTT. Translation: CASRSLNRAQNEKLFF. The V gene is TRBV28, the J gene TRBJ1-4; D possibly corresponds to TRBD1 (6 bases). Trimming removed 6 bases from V and 5 bases from J, with 19 bases in between. Germline CDR1 is MDHEN and CDR2 is SYDVKM. There are 16 residues in the CDR3.

The chain has TRBV29-1 and TRBJ2-1; D not resolved. The V gene lost 5 bases and the J gene lost 0 bases, with 2 bases spanning the gap. CDR1 is SQVTM, CDR2 ANQGSEA, per germline. The CDR3 spans 11 residues. Here the CDR3 DNA reads TGCAGCGTTAACTCCTACAATGAGCAGTTCTTC. Its protein product is CSVNSYNEQFF.

This clonotype was picked up a small number of times. Written as DNA, the CDR3 is TGTGCCTGGAGTGGAACTGGTCACCGGGAGCTGTTTTTT. Protein sequence: CAWSGTGHRELFF. The chain carries TRBV30 and TRBJ2-2; unclear D gene. Germline V gene lookup returns CDR1 GTSNPN and CDR2 SVGIG (reference sequence). V lost 1 base to trimming and J lost 9 bases, with 12 bases between them. The CDR3 covers 13 residues.

In this sample, this clonotype turned up many times. This chain uses TRBV12-3 or TRBV12-4 with TRBJ2-7; D is perhaps TRBD2 (6 bases). CDR3 length: 15 amino acids. V was trimmed by 4 bases and J by 0 bases, leaving 13 bases between them. CDR3 protein: CASSYSGSTSYEQYF. Here the CDR3 DNA reads TGTGCCAGCAGTTACAGCGGGTCTACCTCCTACGAGCAGTACTTC.

This clonotype was observed at least ten times. The chain recombines TRBV12-3 or TRBV12-4 with TRBJ1-5, with D possibly being TRBD1 (5 bases). The CDR3 has 15 amino acids. Trimming pared 2 bases from V and 4 bases from J, leaving 12 bases between. In nucleotides, the CDR3 is TGTGCCAGCAGTTTATCAGGGAGTGGGAATCAGCCCCAGCATTTT. Amino acid sequence: CASSLSGSGNQPQHF.

This chain links TRBV28 with TRBJ2-7; D tentatively fits TRBD1 or TRBD2 (5 bases each). The CDR3 runs to 12 residues. Germline values: CDR1 MDHEN, CDR2 SYDVKM. CDR3 loop: CASSLWGYEHYV. CDR3 DNA sequence: TGTGCCAGCAGTTTGTGGGGGTACGAGCATTACGTC.

This chain connects TRBV6-5 to TRBJ2-7; 11 nucleotides align to TRBD2. The CDR3 has 15 amino acids. Germline loops: CDR1 MNHEY, CDR2 SVGAGI. V trimming: 1 base; J trimming: 3 bases; junction bases outside the gene matches: 2. The CDR3 region has the DNA TGTGCCAGCAGTTACTTGACTAGCGGGAACTACGAGCAGTACTTC. This codes for CASSYLTSGNYEQYF.

In its sample, this clonotype was seen a few times. The chain has TRBV20-1 and TRBJ1-5, with TRBD1 identical over 11 bases. This CDR3 has 17 amino acids. The trim removed 3 bases at V and 0 bases at J, leaving 7 bases unmatched. CDR1 is DFQATT, CDR2 SNEGSKA, per germline (reference sequence). Written as DNA, the CDR3 is TGCAGTGCTAGGGGGACAGGGGGTCAGGGTAGCAATCAGCCCCAGCATTTT. It is translated as CSARGTGGQGSNQPQHF.

The chain is built from TRBV20-1 and TRBJ2-7, with D possibly being TRBD2 (5 bases). The CDR3 length is 14 residues. Trimming took off 6 bases at V and 2 bases at J, with 17 bases between the two ends. Germline values: CDR1 DFQATT, CDR2 SNEGSKA (reference sequence). The CDR3 here is CSAPFAAGAYEQYF. The CDR3 nucleotides read TGCAGTGCGCCCTTCGCCGCGGGCGCCTACGAGCAGTACTTC.

This clonotype has just a few counts. This chain links TRBV6-1 with TRBJ2-5; D is uncertain. CDR3 length: 14 residues. Germline V lookup: CDR1 MNHNS, CDR2 SASEGT. Trimming pared 5 bases from V and 5 bases from J, leaving 15 bases between. The DNA of the CDR3 is TGTGCCAGCAGTTCCGGACCGTCTGGGGAGACCCAGTACTTC. As protein: CASSSGPSGETQYF.

This sequence joins TRBV27 and TRBJ1-6; 7 bases are a match to TRBD1. CDR1 and CDR2 from the germline V gene are MNHEY and SMNVEV (reference sequence). Germline trimming cut 4 bases from V and 0 bases from J; bases unmatched to any gene: 6. The CDR3 extends over 17 amino acids. CDR3 in DNA: TGTGCCAGCAGTTCTAGACAGGGCCCCTCCTATAATTCACCCCTCCACTTT. Residues: CASSSRQGPSYNSPLHF.

This clonotype has only one observation. This chain joins TRBV28 and TRBJ2-2; 7 nucleotides agree with TRBD1. Germline V lookup: CDR1 MDHEN, CDR2 SYDVKM. The CDR3 is made up of 17 amino acids. Trimming removed 3 bases from V and 1 base from J; junction bases left unmatched: 8. The CDR3 spells CASSFYPRGRNTGELFF. CDR3 bases: TGTGCCAGCAGTTTCTACCCCAGGGGGAGGAACACCGGGGAGCTGTTTTTT.

This clonotype was seen only a few times. This chain uses TRBV28 with TRBJ1-5; perhaps TRBD1 as D (5 bases). V was clipped by 6 bases and J by 7 bases, with 25 bases between them. The CDR3 extends over 17 amino acids. Germline loops: CDR1 MDHEN, CDR2 SYDVKM. The CDR3 DNA reads TGTGCCAGCAGCCTAGAAAGGTGGGGGGACTCCGTCCAGCCCCAGCATTTT. Translation gives CASSLERWGDSVQPQHF.

This clonotype was picked up a small number of times. This may be a read error: a much more frequent sequence differs by one nucleotide. The chain uses TRBV11-2 and TRBJ1-1, with D unclear. V shed 6 bases and J shed 0 bases, with 8 bases lying between them. This CDR3 contains 13 residues. Germline values: CDR1 SGHAT, CDR2 FQNNGV. The CDR3 bases are TGTGCCAGCAGTTTTTACATGAACACTGAAGCTTTCTTT. The encoded protein is CASSFYMNTEAFF.